The TCR beta chain described here comes from a study of blood T cell repertoires in COVID-19. Study background: Whether acute or convalescent, the COVID-19 samples came from the United States, Italy and Spain. PBMCs, B-cell-depleted T cells, or T cells were the source of the cDNA or gDNA that made up the material.

Per the original data handling: Reference gene primer amplification gave nucleated cell count estimates. This table comes from immunoSEQ multiplex PCR, and its TCRdb copy is limited to in-frame clones, with some not included. The V and J calls and clone size come from that table; D and trimming were worked out from the DNA. This sample carries some 78,000 clones, approximately 86% of them seen once, and the ten largest clones take 4.9%. Looked up from germline, CDR1 is MDHEN and CDR2 is SYDVKM. Trimming stripped 7 bases from V and 5 bases from J, with 8 bases between. This CDR3 comprises 12 residues.

The origin of this receptor is a middle-aged man with active or convalescent COVID-19. The V and J genes are TRBV28 and TRBJ1-4; the D is unclear. The sequenced material came from peripheral blood. This CDR3 is CASTAGNEKLFF. The DNA for the CDR3 is TGTGCCAGCACCGCCGGGAATGAAAAACTGTTTTTT. Together with reference TRBV28 and TRBJ1-4, the CDR3 gives the full variable domain: DVKVTQSSRYLVKRTGEKVFLECVQDMDHENMFWYRQDPGLGLRLIYFSYDVKMKEKGDIPEGYSVSREKKERFSLILESASTNQTSMYLCASTAGNEKLFFGSGTQLSVL.